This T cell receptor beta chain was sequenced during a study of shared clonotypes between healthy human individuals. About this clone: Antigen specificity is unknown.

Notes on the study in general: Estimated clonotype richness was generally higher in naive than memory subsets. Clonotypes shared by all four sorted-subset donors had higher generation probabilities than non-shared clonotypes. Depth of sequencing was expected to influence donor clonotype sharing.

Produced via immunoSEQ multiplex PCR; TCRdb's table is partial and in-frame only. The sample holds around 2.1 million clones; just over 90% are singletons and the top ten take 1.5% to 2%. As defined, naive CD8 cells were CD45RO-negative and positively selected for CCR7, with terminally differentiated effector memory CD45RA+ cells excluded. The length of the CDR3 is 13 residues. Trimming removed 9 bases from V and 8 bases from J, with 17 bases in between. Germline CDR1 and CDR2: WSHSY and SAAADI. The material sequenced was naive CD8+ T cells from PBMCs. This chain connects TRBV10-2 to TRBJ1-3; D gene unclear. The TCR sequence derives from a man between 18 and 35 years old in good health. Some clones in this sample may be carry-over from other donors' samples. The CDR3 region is CASHGVSVDTIYF. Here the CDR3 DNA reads TGCGCCAGTCATGGGGTGTCCGTGGACACCATATATTTT.